This T cell receptor (beta chain) was recorded in a study of CXCR3-negative and CXCR3-positive naive CD8 T cells. About this clonotype itself: Its antigen is currently unknown.

Sorts performed in triplicate captured hundreds of thousands of cells each from every CD8+ T cell subset. UMI-tagged TRB cDNA libraries were built via 5' RACE. TCRdb reprocessed the 5' RACE reads, keeping one entry per CDR3 protein, no DNA. Found here are 100,000 to 150,000 distinct CDR3 sequences; the top ten clones hold roughly 0.31%. This CDR3 has 14 amino acids. Germline V gene data show CDR1 as DFQATT and CDR2 as SNEGSKA (reference sequence). Study outcomes and limitations: For the naive subsets, surface CD5 was similar, and TCR strength was inferred from TRB CDR3 properties. In both naive subsets diversity was comparably high, whereas memory CD8+ cells showed much lower diversity.

The rearrangement links TRBV20-1 to TRBJ2-7; TCRdb lists TRBD1, though no DNA is available to test this call. Source material: naive CXCR3- CD8+ T cells from blood. Subset specified: CD45RO-CCR7+CD27+CD95- naive CD8+ T cells lacking CXCR3 (TNR3-). This clonotype originated in a human donor in good health. Some clones in this sample may be carry-over from other donors' samples. CDR3 residues: CSAAGTPPPYEQYF.